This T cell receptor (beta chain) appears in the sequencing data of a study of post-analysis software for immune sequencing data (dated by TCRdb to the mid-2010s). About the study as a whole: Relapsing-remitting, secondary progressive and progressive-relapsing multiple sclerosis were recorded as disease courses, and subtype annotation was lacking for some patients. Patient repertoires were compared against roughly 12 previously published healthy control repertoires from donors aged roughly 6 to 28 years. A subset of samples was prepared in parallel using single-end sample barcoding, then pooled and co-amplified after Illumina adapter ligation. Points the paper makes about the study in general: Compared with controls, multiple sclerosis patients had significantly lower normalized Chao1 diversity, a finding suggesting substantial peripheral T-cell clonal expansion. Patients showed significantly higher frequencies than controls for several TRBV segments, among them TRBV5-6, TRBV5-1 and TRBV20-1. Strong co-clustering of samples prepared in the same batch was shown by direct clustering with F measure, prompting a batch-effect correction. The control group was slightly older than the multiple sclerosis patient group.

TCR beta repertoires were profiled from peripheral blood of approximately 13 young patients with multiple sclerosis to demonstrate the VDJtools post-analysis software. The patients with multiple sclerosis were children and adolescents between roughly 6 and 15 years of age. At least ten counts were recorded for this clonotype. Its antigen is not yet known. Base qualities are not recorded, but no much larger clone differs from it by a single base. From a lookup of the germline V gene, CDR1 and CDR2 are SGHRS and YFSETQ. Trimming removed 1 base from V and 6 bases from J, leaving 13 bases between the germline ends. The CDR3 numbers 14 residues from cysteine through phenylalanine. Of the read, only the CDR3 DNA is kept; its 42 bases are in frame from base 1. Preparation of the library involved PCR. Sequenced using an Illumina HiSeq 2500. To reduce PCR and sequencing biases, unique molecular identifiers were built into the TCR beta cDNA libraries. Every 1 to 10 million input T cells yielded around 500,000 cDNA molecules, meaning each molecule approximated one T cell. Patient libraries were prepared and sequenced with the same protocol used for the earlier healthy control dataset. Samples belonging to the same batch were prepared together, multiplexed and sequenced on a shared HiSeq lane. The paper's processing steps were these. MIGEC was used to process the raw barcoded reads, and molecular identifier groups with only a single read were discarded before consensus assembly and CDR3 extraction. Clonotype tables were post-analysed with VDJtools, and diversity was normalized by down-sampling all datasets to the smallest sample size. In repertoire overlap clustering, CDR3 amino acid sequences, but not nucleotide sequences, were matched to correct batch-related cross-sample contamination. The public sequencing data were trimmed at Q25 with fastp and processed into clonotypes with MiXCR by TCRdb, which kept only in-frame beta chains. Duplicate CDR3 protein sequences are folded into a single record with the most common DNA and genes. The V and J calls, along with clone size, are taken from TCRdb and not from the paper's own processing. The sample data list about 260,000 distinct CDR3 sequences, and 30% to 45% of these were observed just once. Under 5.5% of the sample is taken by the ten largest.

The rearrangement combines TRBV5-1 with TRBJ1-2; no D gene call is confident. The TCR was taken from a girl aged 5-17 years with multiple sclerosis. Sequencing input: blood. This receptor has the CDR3 CASSLFARSDGYTF. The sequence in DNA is TGCGCCAGCAGCTTGTTCGCCAGGAGCGATGGCTACACCTTC.